The 10 T cell receptor beta chains below come from one sample, sequenced in a study of beta chain features in type 1 diabetes. Every bit of the isolated RNA underwent reverse transcription, so sequencing read expressed TCRB transcripts. Profiled with immunoSEQ multiplex PCR; TCRdb holds only in-frame clones, not every one. The data hold about 620,000 clones, with about 14% observed a single time. The sequencing input was naive CD4+ T cells from blood. The receptors were sampled from a man younger than 30 in good health.

This clone showed up just a few times. The V call is TRBV23-1, the J call TRBJ1-4, with 9 bases that match TRBD1. TRBV23-1 is marked as an open reading frame, function uncertain. The V gene end was trimmed by 0 bases and the J gene end by 5 bases; junction bases not matched to a gene: 19. The CDR3 is 21 residues long. CDR3 residues: CASSQSGRGDREGWRNEKLFF. CDR3 DNA: TGCGCCAGCAGTCAATCTGGAAGGGGGGACAGGGAGGGTTGGAGGAATGAAAAACTGTTTTTT.

V usage is TRBV20-1 and J usage is TRBJ1-1; maybe TRBD1 (5 bases). This CDR3 is 10 amino acids long. Germline lookup yields CDR1 DFQATT and CDR2 SNEGSKA (reference sequence). Trimming took off 7 bases at V and 10 bases at J, with 13 bases between the two ends. CDR3 amino acids: CSVTLGTAFF. The CDR3 DNA is TGCAGTGTCACCCTGGGGACAGCTTTCTTT.

In its sample, this clone was seen a few times. The chain couples TRBV7-2 to TRBJ2-3, with TRBD2 matching 10 bases. Per germline, CDR1 SGHTA and CDR2 FQGNSA. The length of the CDR3 is 18 residues. The ends lost 2 bases at V and 8 bases at J; junction bases unmatched: 16. The CDR3 bases are TGTGCCAGCAGCTTACAGTGGACTAGCGGTACATCGGGGGGTACGCAGTATTTT. Protein: CASSLQWTSGTSGGTQYF. Combining the CDR3 with reference TRBV7-2 and TRBJ2-3 gives the whole variable domain GAGVSQSPSNKVTEKGKDVELRCDPISGHTALYWYRQSLGQGLEFLIYFQGNSAPDKSGLPSDRFSAERTGGSVSTLTIQRTQQEDSAVYLCASSLQWTSGTSGGTQYFGPGTRLTVL.

This clone was seen more than once but under ten times. The gene calls are TRBV4-1 and TRBJ1-2; possible D gene TRBD1, 6 bases. The CDR3 covers 14 residues. Germline V CDR1 and CDR2: MGHRA, YSYEKL. Trimming cost V 3 bases and J 7 bases, with 15 bases left between them. The CDR3 loop reads CASSHLLQGPGYTF. CDR3 coding DNA: TGCGCCAGCAGCCATCTTCTACAGGGACCTGGCTACACCTTC.

J is TRBJ2-3 and V is TRBV7-2; the match to TRBD2 covers 9 bases. CDR3 size: 18 residues. The germline V gene has CDR1 SGHTA and CDR2 FQGNSA. Trimming took 2 bases from V and 0 from J; bases not matched to a gene: 9. CDR3 DNA: TGTGCCAGCAGCTTAAAGGGTTTGCGGGAGGGTAGCACAGATACGCAGTATTTT. It codes for CASSLKGLREGSTDTQYF. The whole variable domain, filled in from reference TRBV7-2 and TRBJ2-3, reads GAGVSQSPSNKVTEKGKDVELRCDPISGHTALYWYRQSLGQGLEFLIYFQGNSAPDKSGLPSDRFSAERTGGSVSTLTIQRTQQEDSAVYLCASSLKGLREGSTDTQYFGPGTRLTVL.

This clone came up a few times. V is TRBV15 and J is TRBJ2-1; a weak D match, TRBD1 (5 bases). The germline gives CDR1 LNHNV, CDR2 YYDKDF (reference sequence). V shed 2 bases and J shed 4 bases, with 9 bases lying between them. This CDR3 comprises 14 residues. In DNA form, the CDR3 reads TGTGCCACCAGCAGATGGGGCCTATACAATGAGCAGTTCTTC. Translated: CATSRWGLYNEQFF.

In this sample, this clone turned up a few times. CDR3 bases: TGCAGTGCCACAGGAGGGCAGCCCCAGCATTTT. Encoded protein: CSATGGQPQHF. The chain combines TRBV20-1 with TRBJ1-5, with a possible D match to TRBD1 (5 bases). Germline CDR1 and CDR2: DFQATT and SNEGSKA (reference sequence). The ends were cut back, 6 bases at V and 7 bases at J, with 10 bases in the middle. This CDR3 has 11 residues.

Notes on this clone: One junction end does not reproduce the germline sequence, and a read error may be involved. This sample also contains other DNA sequences that code for the same CDR3. J is TRBJ2-7 and V is TRBV13; possibly TRBD1 for D (6 bases). The CDR3 runs to 13 residues. Germline loops: CDR1 PRHDT, CDR2 FYEKMQ (reference sequence). CDR3 protein: CASSSLRGYEQYF. In DNA form, the CDR3 reads TGCGCCAGCAGCTCGCTAAGGGGGTACGAGCAGTACTTC.

The V call is TRBV7-2, the J call TRBJ2-7, with D maybe TRBD1 (5 bases). Deletions cut 1 base from V and 0 bases from J, with 7 bases between. This CDR3 contains 14 residues. Germline CDR1 reads SGHTA; CDR2 reads FQGNSA. CDR3 sequence (DNA): TGTGCCAGCAGCTTAGAGCAGGGCTCCTACGAGCAGTACTTC. As protein: CASSLEQGSYEQYF.

The rearrangement joins TRBV5-4 to TRBJ2-5; D remains unclear. CDR3 length: 15 residues. V lost 0 bases to trimming and J lost 1 base, with 10 bases between them. Per germline, CDR1 SGHNT and CDR2 YYREEE (reference sequence). The DNA of the CDR3 is TGTGCCAGCAGCTTGGGACCGACGGGCCAAGAGACCCAGTACTTC. It encodes CASSLGPTGQETQYF.